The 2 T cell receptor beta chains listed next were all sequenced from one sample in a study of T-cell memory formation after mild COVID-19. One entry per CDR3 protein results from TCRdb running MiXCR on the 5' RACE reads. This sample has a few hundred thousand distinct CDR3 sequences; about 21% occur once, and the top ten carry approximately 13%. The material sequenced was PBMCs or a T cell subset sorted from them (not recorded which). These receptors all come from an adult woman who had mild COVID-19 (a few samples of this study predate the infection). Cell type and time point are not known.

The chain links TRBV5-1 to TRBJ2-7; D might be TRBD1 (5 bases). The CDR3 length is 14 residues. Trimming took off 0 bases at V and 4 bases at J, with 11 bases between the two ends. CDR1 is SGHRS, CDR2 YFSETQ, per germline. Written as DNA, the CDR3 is TGCGCCAGCAGCTTGGGGACAACACAATACGAGCAGTACTTC. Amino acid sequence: CASSLGTTQYEQYF.

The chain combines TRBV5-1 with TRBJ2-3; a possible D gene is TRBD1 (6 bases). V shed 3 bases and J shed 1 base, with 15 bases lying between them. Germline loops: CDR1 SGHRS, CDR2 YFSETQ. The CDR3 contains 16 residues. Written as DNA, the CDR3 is TGCGCCAGCAGCTGGGGGCCCGATGGTGGCACAGATACGCAGTATTTT. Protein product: CASSWGPDGGTDTQYF.